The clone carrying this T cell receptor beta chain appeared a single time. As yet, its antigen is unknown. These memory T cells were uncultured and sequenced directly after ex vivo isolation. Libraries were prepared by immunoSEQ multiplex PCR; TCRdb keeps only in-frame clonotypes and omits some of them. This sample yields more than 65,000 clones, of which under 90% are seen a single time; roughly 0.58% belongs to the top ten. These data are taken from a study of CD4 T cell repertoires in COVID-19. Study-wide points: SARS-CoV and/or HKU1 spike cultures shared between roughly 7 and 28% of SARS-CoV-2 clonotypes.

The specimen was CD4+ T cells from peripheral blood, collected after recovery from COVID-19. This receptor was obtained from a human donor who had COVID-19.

The CDR3 DNA reads TGTGCTAGTGGTTCGACGACAGACAGGAACTATGGCTACACCTTC. Translating gives CASGSTTDRNYGYTF. This chain joins TRBV12-5 and TRBJ1-2; perhaps TRBD1 as D (6 bases). Looked up from germline, CDR1 is LGHNT and CDR2 is FRNRAP. The CDR3 has 15 residues. Trimming took 4 bases from V and 2 from J, leaving 14 bases between them.